This TCR beta chain was identified in a study of CD8 T cells in Susac syndrome. Germline lookup yields CDR1 MNHNS and CDR2 SASEGT. V lost 6 bases, J lost 3 bases, and 15 bases lay in between. The CDR3 sequence is 15 residues long. Healthy donors constituted the control group, matched for age and sex. Negative isolation was used for CD8+ and CD4+ T cells, and FACS enrichment was applied to TEMRA cells. The authors reverse transcribed roughly 0.5 to 1 ug RNA with random hexamers. Amplification of TCR beta CDR3 across 54 Vbeta and 13 Jbeta was performed with immunoSEQ multiplex PCR. TCRdb re-derived calls from the immunoSEQ multiplex PCR reads in MiXCR, one entry per CDR3 protein. The repertoire has 90,000 to 150,000 distinct CDR3 sequences, less than 95% of them found once; the top ten carry 0.095% to 0.1%.

The specimen was CD4+ T cells from PBMCs. V usage is TRBV6-1 and J usage is TRBJ1-5; tentative D call: TRBD1 (5 bases). The TCR was taken from a human donor in good health. The chain's CDR3 is CASRFGGEYNQPQHF. The CDR3 nucleotides read TGTGCCAGCAGGTTCGGAGGGGAGTACAATCAGCCCCAGCATTTT.